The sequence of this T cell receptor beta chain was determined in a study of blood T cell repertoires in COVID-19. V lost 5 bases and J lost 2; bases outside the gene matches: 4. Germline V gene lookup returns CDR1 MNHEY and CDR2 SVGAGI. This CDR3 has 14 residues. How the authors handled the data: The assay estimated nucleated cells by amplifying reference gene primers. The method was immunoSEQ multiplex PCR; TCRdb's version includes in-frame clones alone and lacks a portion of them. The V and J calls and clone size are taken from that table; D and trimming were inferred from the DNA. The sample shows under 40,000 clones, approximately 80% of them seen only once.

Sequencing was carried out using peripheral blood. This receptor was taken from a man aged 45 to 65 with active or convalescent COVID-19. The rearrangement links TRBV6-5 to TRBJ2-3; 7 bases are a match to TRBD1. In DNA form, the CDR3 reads TGTGCCAGCAGTCCGGGACAGCCCACAGATACGCAGTATTTT. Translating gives CASSPGQPTDTQYF.